Listed here is a single T cell receptor beta chain. The antigen is not known. TCRdb reprocessed the reads via MiXCR and lists one record per CDR3 protein. The sample includes around 440,000 distinct CDR3 sequences, around 11% of them seen just once. This entry comes from a study of T cell repertoires in cytomegalovirus infection. The wider study: In public TCR beta signatures, there were indications of both CMV infection and matching HLA type. Study observations and caveats: What dominated the ex vivo response were HLA-C-restricted CMV-specific TCR beta clonotypes.

Germline lookup yields CDR1 SGHRS and CDR2 YFSETQ. V lost 0 bases and J lost 4, with 7 bases in between. The CDR3 contains 14 residues. The sequence was obtained from a human donor in good health (CMV status not recorded). Some clones in this sample may be carry-over from other donors' samples. V and J are TRBV5-1 and TRBJ2-2, with D unresolved. Sample: PBMCs. CDR3 nucleotide sequence: TGCGCCAGCAGCTTGGAGGCTAGCACCGGGGAGCTGTTTTTT. Translated: CASSLEASTGELFF.